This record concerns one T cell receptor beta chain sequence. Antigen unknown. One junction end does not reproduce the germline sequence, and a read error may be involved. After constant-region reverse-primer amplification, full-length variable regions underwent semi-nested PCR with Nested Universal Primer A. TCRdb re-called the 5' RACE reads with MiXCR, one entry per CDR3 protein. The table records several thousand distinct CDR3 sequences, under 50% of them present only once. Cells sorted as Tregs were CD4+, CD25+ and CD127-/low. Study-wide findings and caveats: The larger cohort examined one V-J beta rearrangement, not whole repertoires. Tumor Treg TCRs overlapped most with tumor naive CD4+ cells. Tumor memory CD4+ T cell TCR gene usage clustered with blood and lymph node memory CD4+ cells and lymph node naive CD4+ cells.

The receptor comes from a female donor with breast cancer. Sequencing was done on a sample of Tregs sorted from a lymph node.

The CDR3 loop is CASAQDGNQPQHF. The CDR3 nucleotides are TGTGCTAGTGCCCAAGACGGGAATCAGCCCCAACATTTT. The rearrangement uses TRBV12-5 and TRBJ1-5; D unclear. Germline CDR1 LGHNT, CDR2 FRNRAP. The CDR3 runs to 13 residues.